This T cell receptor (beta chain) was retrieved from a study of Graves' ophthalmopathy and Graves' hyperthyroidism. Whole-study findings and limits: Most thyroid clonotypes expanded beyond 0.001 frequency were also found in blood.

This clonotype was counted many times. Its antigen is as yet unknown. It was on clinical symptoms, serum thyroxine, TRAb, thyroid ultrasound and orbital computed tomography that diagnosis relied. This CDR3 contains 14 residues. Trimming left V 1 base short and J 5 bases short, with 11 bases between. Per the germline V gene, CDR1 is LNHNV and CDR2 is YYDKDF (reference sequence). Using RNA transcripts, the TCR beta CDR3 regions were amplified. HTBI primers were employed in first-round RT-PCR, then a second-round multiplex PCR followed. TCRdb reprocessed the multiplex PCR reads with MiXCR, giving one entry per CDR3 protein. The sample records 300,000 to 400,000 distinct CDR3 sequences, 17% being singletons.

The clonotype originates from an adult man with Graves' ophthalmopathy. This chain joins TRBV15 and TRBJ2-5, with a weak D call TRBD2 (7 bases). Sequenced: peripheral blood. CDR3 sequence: CATSRAGRGETQYF. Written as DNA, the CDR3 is TGTGCCACCAGCAGAGCAGGGAGGGGGGAGACCCAGTACTTC.